A single sample gave rise to the 9 T cell receptor beta chains below, sequenced in a study of OX40 agonist ivuxolimab in advanced cancers. Assay used: immunoSEQ multiplex PCR; TCRdb lists only in-frame clones, some missing. The sample yields fewer than 35,000 clones, roughly 80% seen once. This specimen consisted of CD4+ or CD8+ T cells sorted from blood, obtained in a trial of the OX40 agonist ivuxolimab. These receptors were obtained from an adult with an advanced solid tumor such as melanoma, head and neck, liver or kidney cancer.

This clone has only a few counts. The chain recombines TRBV9 with TRBJ1-1, with D possibly TRBD1 on 6 matching bases. V was pared by 0 bases and J by 5 bases, with 11 bases between. CDR1 is SGDLS, CDR2 YYNGEE, per germline. The CDR3 extends over 14 amino acids. The CDR3 is CASSVDGQGTEAFF. Written as DNA, the CDR3 is TGTGCCAGCAGCGTAGACGGCCAGGGGACTGAAGCTTTCTTT. Combining the CDR3 with reference TRBV9 and TRBJ1-1 gives the whole variable domain DSGVTQTPKHLITATGQRVTLRCSPRSGDLSVYWYQQSLDQGLQFLIQYYNGEERAKGNILERFSAQQFPDLHSELNLSSLELGDSALYFCASSVDGQGTEAFFGQGTRLTVV.

J is TRBJ1-1 and V is TRBV9; 7 bases map to TRBD1. This CDR3 spans 13 amino acids. Looked up from germline, CDR1 is SGDLS and CDR2 is YYNGEE. V was clipped by 4 bases and J by 7 bases; unmatched bases: 7. The CDR3, as DNA: TGTGCCAGCAGCCCCGGGACAGTAAATGAAGCTTTCTTT. As protein: CASSPGTVNEAFF.

This CDR3 is CASSQVPPLNTEAFF. DNA for the CDR3: TGCGCCAGCAGCCAAGTGCCGCCTTTGAACACTGAAGCTTTCTTT. The chain employs TRBV4-3 and TRBJ1-1; D remains ambiguous. The CDR3 spans 15 residues. Deletions cut 1 base from V and 0 bases from J, with 9 bases between. CDR1 LGHNA and CDR2 YSLEER come from the germline V gene.

The genes are TRBV15 and TRBJ1-6; TRBD1 matches at 7 bases. Germline V gives CDR1 LNHNV, CDR2 YYDKDF (reference sequence). The length of the CDR3 is 15 residues. With V trimmed by 0 bases and J by 5 bases, 1 base remained unmatched. The CDR3 sequence is CATSREGQNNSPLHF. CDR3 in DNA: TGTGCCACCAGCAGAGAGGGACAGAATAATTCACCCCTCCACTTT.

J is TRBJ2-2 and V is TRBV18; 8 nucleotides align to TRBD1. CDR3 size: 17 residues. After removal of 6 bases from V and 0 bases from J, the junction contained 9 bases not matched to a gene. Germline CDR1 is KGHSH and CDR2 is LQKENI. In DNA, the CDR3 is TGTGCCAGCTCCCCCGGACAGGGCCATCCGAACACCGGGGAGCTGTTTTTT. Residues: CASSPGQGHPNTGELFF.

The V gene is TRBV19, the J gene TRBJ1-1, with D perhaps TRBD1 (5 bases). Trimming pared 6 bases from V and 5 bases from J, leaving 16 bases between. Germline V gives CDR1 LNHDA, CDR2 SQIVND (reference sequence). The CDR3 extends over 14 amino acids. The CDR3 spells CASSTTLGGTEAFF. The CDR3 DNA follows: TGTGCCAGTAGCACTACGTTGGGGGGGACTGAAGCTTTCTTT.

In this sample, this clone turned up a few times. The rearrangement joins TRBV6-1 to TRBJ2-3, with D unclear. The V and J ends lost 8 bases and 2 bases respectively, with 8 bases between them. The CDR3 loop spans 12 amino acids. Per the germline V gene, CDR1 is MNHNS and CDR2 is SASEGT. CDR3: CASAGYTDTQYF. The CDR3 coding sequence is TGTGCCAGCGCCGGATACACAGATACGCAGTATTTT.

J is TRBJ2-1 and V is TRBV28; 9 bases align to TRBD1. CDR3 length: 16 residues. Germline trimming cut 6 bases from V and 4 bases from J; bases unmatched to any gene: 10. Germline lookup yields CDR1 MDHEN and CDR2 SYDVKM. CDR3 region: CASSRPYRGLYNEQFF. As DNA, the CDR3 is TGTGCCAGCAGCCGCCCCTACAGGGGGCTGTACAATGAGCAGTTCTTC.

This clone was seen just once. This chain links TRBV5-3 with TRBJ2-3, with 9 nucleotides matching TRBD2. TRBV5-3 is identified as an open reading frame with a role that is uncertain. Trimming cost V 4 bases and J 6 bases; bases outside gene matches: 18. The CDR3 totals 18 residues. The CDR3 nucleotides are TGTGCCAGAAGCACTCCAAACCGGACTAGCGCTCCCTCGGATACGCAGTATTTT. It codes for CARSTPNRTSAPSDTQYF.